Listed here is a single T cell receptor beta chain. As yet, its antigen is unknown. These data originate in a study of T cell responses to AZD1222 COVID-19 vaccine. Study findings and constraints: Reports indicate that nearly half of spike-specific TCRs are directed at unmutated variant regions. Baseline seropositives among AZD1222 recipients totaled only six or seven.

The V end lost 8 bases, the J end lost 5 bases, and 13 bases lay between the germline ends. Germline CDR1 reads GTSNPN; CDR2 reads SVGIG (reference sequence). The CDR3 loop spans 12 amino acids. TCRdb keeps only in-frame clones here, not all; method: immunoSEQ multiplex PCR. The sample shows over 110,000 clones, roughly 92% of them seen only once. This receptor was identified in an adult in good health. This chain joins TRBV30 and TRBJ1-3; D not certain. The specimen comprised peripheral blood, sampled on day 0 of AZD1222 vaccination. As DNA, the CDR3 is TGTGCCCAAGAGGGAGGCCGAAACACCATATATTTT. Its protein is CAQEGGRNTIYF. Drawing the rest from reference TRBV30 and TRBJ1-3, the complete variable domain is SQTIHQWPATLVQPVGSPLSLECTVEGTSNPNLYWYRQAAGRGLQLLFYSVGIGQISSEVPQNLSASRPQDRQFILSSKKLLLSDSGFYLCAQEGGRNTIYFGEGSWLTVV.